The 15 T cell receptor beta chains given below trace back to one sample, sequenced in a study of shared clonotypes between healthy human individuals. TCRdb's table, derived via immunoSEQ multiplex PCR, lists solely in-frame clones and lacks some. The table includes around 2,000,000 clones, about 95% detected once. CD45RO-negative, CCR7-selected cells formed the naive CD8 fraction, which excluded terminally differentiated effector memory CD45RA+ cells. Sequencing used naive CD8+ T cells sorted from blood. The receptor source for this set is a man younger than 30 in good health.

This chain uses TRBV9 with TRBJ2-1; maybe TRBD2 (5 bases). Trimming removed 2 bases from V and 3 bases from J, with 12 bases in between. Germline V gives CDR1 SGDLS, CDR2 YYNGEE. The CDR3 sequence is 15 residues long. The CDR3 bases are TGTGCCAGCAGCGTTGAGGGCTTAAACTACAATGAGCAGTTCTTC. The encoded protein is CASSVEGLNYNEQFF.

The chain joins TRBV7-8 to TRBJ1-5; 10 nucleotides agree with TRBD1. From germline, CDR1 is SGHVS and CDR2 FQNEAQ. The CDR3 is 19 residues long. J gave up 6 bases and V 5 bases, and 19 bases lay outside the gene matches. CDR3 in DNA: TGTGCCAGCAGCCCAAAAAGGGTTGGGGACAGGGGTGTGGGTCAGCCCCAGCATTTT. Its protein is CASSPKRVGDRGVGQPQHF.

The chain joins TRBV11-2 to TRBJ2-7; TRBD2 aligns across 7 bases. CDR3 length: 14 residues. CDR1 is SGHAT and CDR2 is FQNNGV in the germline V gene. Germline trimming cut 3 bases from V and 6 bases from J; bases unmatched to any gene: 8. CDR3 region: CASSLNAGVSEQYF. In DNA, the CDR3 is TGTGCCAGCAGCTTGAATGCGGGAGTGAGCGAGCAGTACTTC.

This chain links TRBV10-3 with TRBJ2-7; D uncertain. This CDR3 contains 14 residues. The germline V gene has CDR1 ENHRY and CDR2 SYGVKD. The V end was cut by 8 bases, the J end by 6 bases, with 20 bases between. CDR3 loop: CAIPGRLPDAEQYF. CDR3 nucleotides: TGTGCCATCCCCGGTCGGTTGCCCGACGCCGAGCAGTACTTC.

This clone was counted a single time. Additional DNA sequences in this sample encode the identical CDR3. The rearrangement uses TRBV5-1 and TRBJ2-5, with 9 bases matching TRBD2. From germline, CDR1 is SGHRS and CDR2 YFSETQ. This CDR3 region has 15 residues. V shed 0 bases, J shed 4 bases, and the junction held 4 bases outside the gene matches. The CDR3, as DNA: TGCGCCAGCAGCTTGGCCGCGGGGGGGCCAGAGACCCAGTACTTC. It encodes CASSLAAGGPETQYF.

The J gene is TRBJ2-2, the V gene TRBV2; no clear D gene. CDR3 length: 12 residues. Germline CDR1 is SNHLY and CDR2 is FYNNEI. V dropped 6 bases and J dropped 0 bases, with 2 bases sitting between them. The CDR3 is CASRSNTGELFF. The CDR3 DNA reads as TGTGCCAGCAGGTCGAACACCGGGGAGCTGTTTTTT.

The chain links TRBV10-1 to TRBJ2-7; 12 bases are a match to TRBD2. The CDR3 sequence is 16 residues long. Germline lookup yields CDR1 WNHNN and CDR2 SYGVQD (reference sequence). With V trimmed by 3 bases and J by 5 bases, 8 bases remained unmatched. The CDR3 region has the DNA TGCGCCAGCAGTGAAGGACTAGCGGGATGGAGAGACGAGCAGTACTTC. Its protein product is CASSEGLAGWRDEQYF.

The chain employs TRBV7-9 and TRBJ2-1, with 10 bases matching TRBD2. Unmatched junction bases numbered 16, after V lost 5 bases and J lost 15 bases. This CDR3 comprises 15 residues. Germline CDR1 SEHNR, CDR2 FQNEAQ (reference sequence). CDR3 coding DNA: TGTGCCAGCAGCCTTAGTAGCGAGGGACTAGCGCTCTGGTTCTTC. As protein: CASSLSSEGLALWFF.

This chain links TRBV6-6 with TRBJ2-7; possibly TRBD1 for D (6 bases). Trimming left V 6 bases short and J 5 bases short, with 14 bases between. The CDR3 contains 13 residues. Germline CDR1 is MNHNY and CDR2 is SVGAGI (reference sequence). In DNA form, the CDR3 reads TGTGCCAGCAGAACCTGGGGGCGAGACGAGCAGTACTTC. This codes for CASRTWGRDEQYF.

The chain joins TRBV11-2 to TRBJ2-7; 10 bases map to TRBD2. Germline V gene sequence: CDR1 SGHAT, CDR2 FQNNGV. The CDR3 is made up of 15 amino acids. After removal of 5 bases from V and 3 bases from J, the junction contained 7 bases not matched to a gene. The DNA for the CDR3 is TGTGCCAGCAGCCTTGGGACTAGCGACTTCTACGAGCAGTACTTC. This sequence encodes CASSLGTSDFYEQYF.

The rearrangement uses TRBV9 and TRBJ2-7; D could derive from TRBD1 or TRBD2 (5 bases each). V gave up 2 bases and J gave up 1 base, with 19 bases separating them. Germline loops: CDR1 SGDLS, CDR2 YYNGEE. The CDR3 loop spans 17 amino acids. CDR3 in DNA: TGTGCCAGCAGCGTTGGGGACCCCCTCGGTGGGTCCTACGAGCAGTACTTC. This codes for CASSVGDPLGGSYEQYF. The full variable domain, in which reference TRBV9 and TRBJ2-7 provide the parts outside the CDR3, is DSGVTQTPKHLITATGQRVTLRCSPRSGDLSVYWYQQSLDQGLQFLIQYYNGEERAKGNILERFSAQQFPDLHSELNLSSLELGDSALYFCASSVGDPLGGSYEQYFGPGTRLTVT.

The chain combines TRBV29-1 with TRBJ1-3; D gene uncertain. The CDR3 loop spans 12 amino acids. The germline CDR1 and CDR2 sequences are SQVTM and ANQGSEA. Between the trimmed V and J ends, which lost 2 bases and 3 bases, there was a span of 5 bases. The CDR3 sequence is CSVESYGNTIYF. The DNA for the CDR3 is TGCAGCGTTGAATCATATGGAAACACCATATATTTT.

The chain has TRBV27 and TRBJ2-3; 12 nucleotides match TRBD2. The germline V gene encodes CDR1 MNHEY and CDR2 SMNVEV (reference sequence). CDR3 length: 15 amino acids. J gave up 6 bases and V 6 bases, and 7 bases lay outside the gene matches. The CDR3 region is CASRALAGGPDTQYF. DNA of the CDR3: TGTGCCAGCAGAGCACTAGCGGGGGGCCCGGATACGCAGTATTTT.

The sample holds one count of this clone. CDR3 sequence (DNA): TGTGCCAGCAGCTTAGGCAGGGGGACCGAGCAGTACTTC. Amino acid sequence: CASSLGRGTEQYF. The chain is built from TRBV13 and TRBJ2-7, with TRBD1 matching 7 bases. Trimming at V came to 0 bases and at J to 6 bases, leaving 2 bases not matched to a gene. Germline lookup yields CDR1 PRHDT and CDR2 FYEKMQ (reference sequence). The CDR3 totals 13 residues.

The rearrangement uses TRBV7-9 and TRBJ1-2, with D perhaps TRBD1 (5 bases). The CDR3 totals 14 residues. Germline V CDR1 and CDR2: SEHNR, FQNEAQ (reference sequence). Trimming left V 1 base short and J 4 bases short, with 10 bases between. For the CDR3, the DNA is TGTGCCAGCAGCTTAGTAGGGGCCCCCTATGGCTACACCTTC. It yields the protein CASSLVGAPYGYTF.